What follows is one TCR beta chain and its context. The antigen remains unidentified. Each CDR3 protein is one row after TCRdb ran MiXCR on the 5' RACE reads. This sample has about 190,000 distinct CDR3 sequences, with roughly 18% found just once. Germline loops: CDR1 SGHRS, CDR2 YFSETQ. Trimming stripped 5 bases from V and 7 bases from J, with 13 bases between. The CDR3 covers 14 residues. This sample was taken from a study of T-cell memory formation after mild COVID-19. In the study overall: Largely, the TCR clusters proved donor specific.

Study-wide points: Whether second-wave clones peaking at day 37 were SARS-CoV-2 specific went unconfirmed. Of the contracting clones, CD4+ ones lay mainly in CM and EM, and CD8+ ones in EMRA. Clones that got smaller from day 15 to 85 had even CD4/CD8, while clones growing later tipped toward CD4+.

The chain combines TRBV5-1 with TRBJ1-6; tentatively, D is TRBD1 (6 bases). The sequencing sample was made of PBMCs or a T cell subset sorted from them (not recorded which). This TCR was recovered from an adult woman who had mild COVID-19 (a few samples of this study predate the infection). Cell type and time point are not known. This chain's CDR3 is CASRWQGTNSPLHF. The CDR3 region has the DNA TGCGCCAGCAGGTGGCAGGGGACCAATTCACCCCTCCACTTT.